What follows describes a single TCR beta chain. No antigen is known for it. The data originate from a study of long-term antiretroviral therapy in people with HIV. General study points: Blood specimens, gathered between about 2003 and 2018, were possibly obtained under older ART regimens. Clonal expansions arising prior to ART prevailed in the repertoire at every time point.

Cryopreserved PBMC, at roughly 0.85-11 million per sample, were present before DNA extraction. Researchers report immunoSEQ v3.0 was run at survey level. Generated by immunoSEQ multiplex PCR, the TCRdb table keeps only in-frame clones and is missing some. Here the sample spans 25,000 to 30,000 clones, around nine tenths being singletons. This CDR3 has 14 residues. In germline, CDR1 is LNHDA, CDR2 SQIVND (reference sequence). V lost 3 bases and J lost 9, with 15 bases in between. The receptor was derived from a woman between 18 and 29 years old with HIV. The rearrangement links TRBV19 to TRBJ2-1; D gene uncertain. The sequenced sample was unsorted PBMCs, obtained 1.8 years after starting antiretroviral therapy. CDR3 nucleotides: TGTGCCAGTAGTATTTCTCCTGGGTCCCTTGAGCAGTTCTTC. Residues: CASSISPGSLEQFF. The whole variable domain, filled in from reference TRBV19 and TRBJ2-1, reads DGGITQSPKYLFRKEGQNVTLSCEQNLNHDAMYWYRQDPGQGLRLIYYSQIVNDFQKGDIAEGYSVSREKKESFPLTVTSAQKNPTAFYLCASSISPGSLEQFFGPGTRLTVL.